The sequence of this TCR beta chain was determined in a study of a mutant IDH1 vaccine in newly diagnosed glioma. Time point denoted: week 11, during vaccination. One vaccine dose held 300 ug of mutant IDH1 20-mer peptide and came with topical imiquimod. As to this clone: Antigen specificity is unknown.

Findings of the study overall: A vaccine-induced immune response developed in roughly 93% of the patients.

Sequencing was performed with immunoSEQ multiplex PCR; in TCRdb, only in-frame clones are kept and a portion is missing. The sample lists around 57,000 clones, over 75% occurring once. Germline CDR1 is SQVTM and CDR2 is ANQGSEA. This CDR3 contains 14 residues. Unmatched junction bases numbered 3, after V lost 0 bases and J lost 2 bases. This chain joins TRBV29-1 and TRBJ2-7, with TRBD2 matching over 8 bases. Source: PBMCs, taken from a glioma patient whose treatment included an IDH1 peptide vaccine. The clonotype was recovered from a man in his forties or fifties with glioma. In nucleotides, the CDR3 is TGCAGCGTTGAAGAGCGGGAGGAACCCTACGAGCAGTACTTC. Translation gives CSVEEREEPYEQYF.